The 17 T cell receptor beta chains in this list originate from one sample, sequenced in a study of T-cell reconstitution after alpha-beta-depleted transplantation in children. The authors prepared the TCRbeta library with unique molecular identifiers. TCRdb passed the PCR reads through MiXCR, listing each CDR3 protein once. The table shows around 500,000 distinct CDR3 sequences, with about an eighth occurring only once. The source material was PBMCs from the stem cell graft donor, sampled from the stem cell graft. All receptors derive from a human donor who donated a stem cell graft to a child with combined immunodeficiency.

J is TRBJ1-1 and V is TRBV10-2; no clear D. The CDR3 extends over 16 amino acids. Germline V gene data show CDR1 as WSHSY and CDR2 as SAAADI. In DNA, the CDR3 is TGCACTCACTTAGCCCCTTTAAACATGATGAACACTGAAGCTTTCTTT. Amino acid sequence: CTHLAPLNMMNTEAFF.

This clonotype was observed a few times. CDR3 DNA sequence: TGTGCCAGCAGCCTTACACAGGCGAACACTGAAGCTTTCTTT. Translation gives CASSLTQANTEAFF. This chain links TRBV7-9 with TRBJ1-1; maybe TRBD1 (5 bases). Germline CDR1 and CDR2: SEHNR and FQNEAQ (reference sequence). Trimming stripped 5 bases from V and 1 base from J, with 11 bases between. CDR3 length equals 14 residues.

This chain links TRBV7-9 with TRBJ2-7; 10 bases fit TRBD2. This CDR3 comprises 17 residues. V trimming: 1 base; J trimming: 6 bases; junction bases outside the gene matches: 12. The V gene's germline CDR1 is SEHNR and CDR2 FQNEAQ (reference sequence). This chain's CDR3 is CASSLERGGLPYAEQYF. CDR3 in DNA: TGTGCCAGCAGCTTAGAGCGGGGGGGGCTCCCTTATGCCGAGCAGTACTTC.

This clonotype was counted a few times. The V and J genes are TRBV28 and TRBJ1-4, with 9 bases identical to TRBD1. The V gene's germline CDR1 is MDHEN and CDR2 SYDVKM. CDR3 length equals 16 residues. V was pared by 3 bases and J by 7 bases, with 9 bases of the junction left unmatched. This chain's CDR3 is CASSLLTGTGREKLFF. CDR3 in DNA: TGTGCCAGCAGTTTGCTCACCGGGACAGGGCGTGAAAAACTGTTTTTT.

The sample holds a few counts of this clonotype. The rearrangement joins TRBV6-2 or TRBV6-3 to TRBJ2-5, with TRBD2 matching over 7 bases. Unmatched junction bases numbered 12, after V lost 6 bases and J lost 5 bases. Germline values: CDR1 MNHEY, CDR2 SVGEGT. The CDR3 has 15 amino acids. The CDR3 loop is CASRLTSFPRETQYF. The CDR3 DNA sequence: TGTGCCAGCAGATTGACTAGCTTCCCAAGGGAGACCCAGTACTTC.

This clonotype has just a few counts. This chain joins TRBV20-1 and TRBJ2-3, with no clear D. The germline V gene encodes CDR1 DFQATT and CDR2 SNEGSKA (reference sequence). The CDR3 totals 14 residues. Trimming left V 1 base short and J 0 bases short, with 8 bases between. This CDR3 reads CSARGAASTDTQYF. In DNA form, the CDR3 reads TGCAGTGCTAGAGGGGCAGCGAGCACAGATACGCAGTATTTT.

This clonotype turned up a few times. The chain couples TRBV24-1 to TRBJ2-5, with TRBD2 identical over 12 bases. There are 17 residues in the CDR3. Germline trimming cut 7 bases from V and 1 base from J; bases unmatched to any gene: 9. Germline assignment: CDR1 KGHDR and CDR2 SFDVKD. CDR3 protein: CATRGTSGHYLQETQYF. The CDR3 DNA reads as TGTGCCACCAGAGGGACTAGCGGGCACTACCTCCAAGAGACCCAGTACTTC.

This chain joins TRBV9 and TRBJ2-2, with 7 bases that match TRBD1. This CDR3 region has 15 residues. Trimming removed 2 bases from V and 7 bases from J; junction bases left unmatched: 8. Germline CDR1 and CDR2: SGDLS and YYNGEE. The CDR3 sequence is CASSVHDRDRGELFF. The DNA for the CDR3 is TGTGCCAGCAGCGTCCACGACAGGGATCGCGGGGAGCTGTTTTTT.

The table lists this clonotype with many counts. CDR3 in DNA: TGCGCCAGCAGCTTGGCCACTAGCGGGGGGATCTACGAGCAGTACTTC. Translation gives CASSLATSGGIYEQYF. The chain joins TRBV5-1 to TRBJ2-7; 12 nucleotides align to TRBD2. The germline V gene encodes CDR1 SGHRS and CDR2 YFSETQ. The CDR3 runs to 16 residues. J lost 3 bases, V lost 0 bases, and 4 bases had no gene match.

This clonotype was found many times. The chain combines TRBV20-1 with TRBJ1-4; 10 nucleotides align to TRBD1. Germline V gene lookup returns CDR1 DFQATT and CDR2 SNEGSKA (reference sequence). Germline trimming cut 4 bases from V and 5 bases from J; bases unmatched to any gene: 7. The CDR3 covers 15 residues. This CDR3 is CSAMTPGQGNEKLFF. CDR3 nucleotides: TGCAGTGCTATGACTCCGGGACAGGGGAATGAAAAACTGTTTTTT.

This clonotype was seen ten or more times. V gene TRBV7-2 combines with J gene TRBJ2-1, with TRBD2 matching over 8 bases. Per germline, CDR1 SGHTA and CDR2 FQGNSA. The V gene end was trimmed by 5 bases and the J gene end by 1 base; junction bases not matched to a gene: 10. The CDR3 sequence is 17 residues long. CDR3 in DNA: TGTGCCAGCAGCCGTCCACTAGCGGCGAATTCCTACAATGAGCAGTTCTTC. It yields the protein CASSRPLAANSYNEQFF.

This clonotype was seen ten or more times. V usage is TRBV6-4 and J usage is TRBJ1-1; no clear D gene. Germline CDR1 and CDR2: MRHNA and SNTAGT. This CDR3 spans 15 amino acids. Trimming cost V 3 bases and J 1 base, with 12 bases left between them. The CDR3 DNA is TGTGCCAGCAGTGAGGAGAGCGATAAGAACACTGAAGCTTTCTTT. Encoded protein: CASSEESDKNTEAFF.

This clonotype has a handful of counts. The chain couples TRBV11-3 to TRBJ2-4; TRBD1 aligns across 8 bases. CDR3 length equals 21 residues. V dropped 1 base and J dropped 0; count of bases not matched to a gene: 17. From germline, CDR1 is SGHNT and CDR2 YENEEA. The CDR3 DNA sequence: TGTGCCAGCAGCTTAGGCAGGGTGGGGTCGAGGACAGGGCTAGCCAAAAACATTCAGTACTTC. Translating gives CASSLGRVGSRTGLAKNIQYF.

This clonotype was observed at least ten times. DNA for the CDR3: TGTGCCAGCAGGGGAGGGTGGATTTCCGAGCAGTACTTC. Its protein is CASRGGWISEQYF. This chain connects TRBV7-2 to TRBJ2-7; 7 positions agree with TRBD2. V shed 6 bases and J 6 bases; nucleotides not matched to a gene: 8. The length of the CDR3 is 13 residues. Germline V lookup: CDR1 SGHTA, CDR2 FQGNSA.

In its sample, this clonotype was seen many times. The rearrangement links TRBV15 to TRBJ2-6, with no clear D. Germline loops: CDR1 LNHNV, CDR2 YYDKDF (reference sequence). V dropped 0 bases and J dropped 1 base, with 4 bases sitting between them. This CDR3 is built from 15 residues. In DNA form, the CDR3 reads TGTGCCACCAGCAGAGAAGGGTCTGGGGCCAACGTCCTGACTTTC. This encodes CATSREGSGANVLTF. The full variable domain, with the rest looked up from reference TRBV15 and TRBJ2-6, is DAMVIQNPRYQVTQFGKPVTLSCSQTLNHNVMYWYQQKSSQAPKLLFHYYDKDFNNEADTPDNFQSRRPNTSFCFLDIRSPGLGDTAMYLCATSREGSGANVLTFGAGSRLTVL.

The chain joins TRBV18 to TRBJ2-7, with a possible D match to TRBD2 (5 bases). Trimming shortened V by 2 bases and J by 2 bases, and 10 bases separated the two germline ends. The CDR3 covers 14 residues. Per the germline V gene, CDR1 is KGHSH and CDR2 is LQKENI. CDR3 in DNA: TGTGCCAGCTCACCAGGGAGCGGTACCTACGAGCAGTACTTC. Translated, it gives CASSPGSGTYEQYF. Using reference TRBV18 and TRBJ2-7 for the parts outside the CDR3, the full variable domain is NAGVMQNPRHLVRRRGQEARLRCSPMKGHSHVYWYRQLPEEGLKFMVYLQKENIIDESGMPKERFSAEFPKEGPSILRIQQVVRGDSAAYFCASSPGSGTYEQYFGPGTRLTVT.

The sample holds a few counts of this clonotype. The gene calls are TRBV10-3 and TRBJ1-4; TRBD1 might be the D (6 bases). V lost 11 bases, J lost 8 bases, and 15 bases lay in between. CDR1 is ENHRY, CDR2 SYGVKD, per germline. The CDR3 is 12 residues long. The CDR3 DNA follows: TGTGCCTCAGGTGGGGGCCGCGAAAAACTGTTTTTT. It translates to CASGGGREKLFF.